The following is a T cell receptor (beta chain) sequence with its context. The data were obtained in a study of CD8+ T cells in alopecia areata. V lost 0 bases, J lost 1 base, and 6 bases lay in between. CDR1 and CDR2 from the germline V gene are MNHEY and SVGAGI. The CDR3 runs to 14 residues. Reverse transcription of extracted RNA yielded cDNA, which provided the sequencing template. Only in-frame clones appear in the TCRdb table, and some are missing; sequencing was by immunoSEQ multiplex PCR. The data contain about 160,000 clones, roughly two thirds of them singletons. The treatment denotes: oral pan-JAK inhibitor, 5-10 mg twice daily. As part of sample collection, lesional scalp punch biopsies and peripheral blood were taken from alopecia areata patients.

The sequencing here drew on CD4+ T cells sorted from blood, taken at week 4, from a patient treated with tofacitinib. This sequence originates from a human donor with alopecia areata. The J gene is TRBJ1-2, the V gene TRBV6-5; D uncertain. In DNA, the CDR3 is TGTGCCAGCAGTTACTCGACGATTAACTATGGCTACACCTTC. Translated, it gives CASSYSTINYGYTF.